This entry lists 19 T cell receptor beta chains sequenced from one sample in a study of tumor-infiltrating lymphocytes in primary liver carcinoma. From about 19-30 mg of unsorted bulk tissue, DNA and RNA were co-extracted together. A constant-region primer served to make TCR beta cDNA from roughly 500 ng total RNA. The TCR beta library was amplified through three nested multiplex PCR rounds in a modified ARM-PCR procedure. Primers for the first two PCR rounds were TRBV1-TRBV30 forward primers and a C-beta reverse primer (around 10 cycles per round). TCRdb recomputed calls from the multiplex PCR reads with MiXCR, one row per CDR3 protein. The sample holds fewer than 200,000 distinct CDR3 sequences; 70% to 90% are singletons and the top ten take 15% to 20%. Source material: tumor tissue from primary liver carcinoma. Receptors originate from a man aged 35 to 55 with primary liver carcinoma and hepatitis B virus infection.

Note on this clonotype: The conserved closing phenylalanine or tryptophan is absent in this CDR3, likely reflecting a read error. The chain links TRBV7-9 to TRBJ2-2; 9 bases agree with TRBD2. CDR3 length: 13 residues. The germline CDR1 and CDR2 sequences are SEHNR and FQNEAQ (reference sequence). CDR3 in amino acids: CASSDRVAGELFS. The CDR3 DNA sequence: TGTGCCAGCAGCGACAGGGTAGCGGGGGAACTGTTTTCT.

As for this clonotype: One end of the junction does not line up with germline, which may come from a read error. The V and J genes are TRBV5-6 and TRBJ2-1; D uncertain. This CDR3 region has 13 residues. The germline gives CDR1 SGHDT, CDR2 YYEEEE. The chain's CDR3 is CASSFGPYNEQLF. In nucleotides, the CDR3 is TGTGCCAGCAGCTTCGGTCCTTACAATGAACAGCTCTTC.

As regards this clonotype: A read error may produce the germline difference seen at one junction end. The rearrangement joins TRBV29-1 to TRBJ2-1, with 9 bases lining up with TRBD1. Per germline, CDR1 SQVTM and CDR2 ANQGSEA. The CDR3 is 14 residues long. CDR3 residues: CRGWGGQGYNEQIF. The CDR3 nucleotides read TGCAGAGGGTGGGGGGGACAGGGCTACAATGAGCAGATCTTC.

Points on this clonotype: The junction departs from the called germline gene at one end, perhaps through a read error. The chain joins TRBV5-1 to TRBJ2-3, with a possible D match to TRBD2 (7 bases). CDR3 length: 17 residues. The V gene's germline CDR1 is SGHRS and CDR2 YFSETQ. CDR3 nucleotide sequence: TGCGCCTGCAGCTTGATCCTGGGGGCGGGAGCTGGAGATACTCAGTATTTT. Translation gives CACSLILGAGAGDTQYF.

The V gene is TRBV4-3, the J gene TRBJ1-5; possibly TRBD1 for D (5 bases). There are 15 residues in the CDR3. The V end lost 0 bases, the J end lost 8 bases, and 14 bases lay between the germline ends. Germline CDR1 LGHNA, CDR2 YSLEER. This chain's CDR3 is CASSQDQVGGKPQHF. The CDR3, as DNA: TGCGCCAGCAGCCAAGATCAGGTCGGGGGAAAGCCCCAGCATTTT.

This clonotype showed up just a few times. The chain carries TRBV2 and TRBJ1-2; 7 bases are a match to TRBD1. Germline lookup yields CDR1 SNHLY and CDR2 FYNNEI. V dropped 5 bases and J dropped 2; count of bases not matched to a gene: 5. This CDR3 has 14 amino acids. CDR3 DNA sequence: TGTGCCAGCAGTCCGAGACAGGGAAACTATGGCTACACCTTC. Its protein product is CASSPRQGNYGYTF. Using reference TRBV2 and TRBJ1-2 for the parts outside the CDR3, the full variable domain is EPEVTQTPSHQVTQMGQEVILRCVPISNHLYFYWYRQILGQKVEFLVSFYNNEISEKSEIFDDQFSVERPDGSNFTLKIRSTKLEDSAMYFCASSPRQGNYGYTFGSGTRLTVV.

J is TRBJ2-3 and V is TRBV29-1, with D possibly TRBD1 on 6 matching bases. CDR3 length: 14 amino acids. The V gene's germline CDR1 is SQVTM and CDR2 ANQGSEA. Trimming cost V 5 bases and J 3 bases, with 15 bases left between them. The CDR3 reads CSVHQGTPTDTQYF. CDR3 DNA sequence: TGCAGCGTTCATCAGGGGACCCCTACAGATACGCAGTATTTT.

The chain combines TRBV5-1 with TRBJ2-1; 7 bases match TRBD2. The CDR3 spans 15 residues. CDR1 and CDR2 from the germline V gene are SGHRS and YFSETQ. CDR3 sequence reads: CVCSLSAGVYNEQFF. The DNA of the CDR3 is TGCGTCTGCAGCTTGTCTGCGGGGGTATACAATGAGCAGTTCTTC.

On this clonotype: At one end the junction does not follow the germline gene, possibly because of a read error. This chain links TRBV4-2 with TRBJ2-1; 7 nucleotides agree with TRBD1. Germline V gene sequence: CDR1 LGHNA, CDR2 YNFKEQ. This CDR3 region has 16 residues. The CDR3 sequence is CANCQDVGGQYNKQFF. The CDR3, as DNA: TGCGCCAACTGCCAAGATGTAGGGGGCCAGTACAATAAGCAGTTCTTC.

The table lists this clonotype with many counts. DNA of the CDR3: TGTGCCAGCACCCCGACAGGGGGGGGCAATCAGCCCCAGCATTTT. Amino acids: CASTPTGGGNQPQHF. The chain employs TRBV6-6 and TRBJ1-5; TRBD1 aligns across 9 bases. J lost 2 bases, V lost 7 bases, and 6 bases had no gene match. This CDR3 is built from 15 residues. Per the germline V gene, CDR1 is MNHNY and CDR2 is SVGAGI (reference sequence).

For this clonotype: The CDR3 end shows no conserved phenylalanine or tryptophan, and so a read error is likely. V is TRBV5-6 and J is TRBJ2-7; D not resolved. The germline gives CDR1 SGHDT, CDR2 YYEEEE. This CDR3 is built from 13 residues. The CDR3 region is CASSSLMVYEQYY. CDR3 bases: TGTGCCAGCAGCTCCTTGATGGTCTACGAACAGTACTAC.

To note about this clonotype: Likely a read error: the CDR3 ends without its conserved phenylalanine or tryptophan. The chain carries TRBV6-5 and TRBJ2-7; the D is unclear. Germline V gives CDR1 MNHEY, CDR2 SVGAGI. The CDR3 length is 11 residues. The CDR3 region has the DNA TGTGCCACCAGTTCGGATCGCGAGCAGTACTTA. Translating it yields CATSSDREQYL.

Regarding this clonotype: This may be a read error, as it is one base from a much larger clone. This chain joins TRBV7-9 and TRBJ2-1; 8 nucleotides agree with TRBD1. The CDR3 extends over 14 amino acids. CDR1 SEHNR and CDR2 FQNEAQ come from the germline V gene (reference sequence). CDR3 sequence reads: CASLGQGAYSEQFF. The CDR3 nucleotides are TGTGCCTCACTCGGGCAGGGGGCCTACAGTGAGCAGTTCTTC.

As regards this clonotype: This is likely a read error, given that the CDR3 carries no conserved phenylalanine or tryptophan at its end. The rearrangement links TRBV12-3 or TRBV12-4 to TRBJ1-5, with D unclear. Deletions cut 6 bases from V and 5 bases from J, with 17 bases between. This CDR3 is 15 amino acids long. CDR3 residues: CASRQTGLPDQPQHY. For the CDR3, the DNA is TGTGCCAGCAGGCAGACTGGGCTACCAGATCAGCCCCAGCATTAT.

Comments on this clonotype: Germline and junction disagree at one end, which may indicate a read error. The CDR3 is CAGSLVSRNQGGEQYF. CDR3 sequence (DNA): TGTGCCGGCAGCTTGGTGTCACGGAATCAGGGCGGCGAGCAGTACTTC. The V and J genes are TRBV5-1 and TRBJ2-7; TRBD1 might be the D (5 bases). The CDR3 contains 16 residues. From germline, CDR1 is SGHRS and CDR2 YFSETQ. The full variable domain, rest sourced from reference TRBV5-1 and TRBJ2-7, is KAGVTQTPRYLIKTRGQQVTLSCSPISGHRSVSWYQQTPGQGLQFLFEYFSETQRNKGNFPGRFSGRQFSNSRSEMNVSTLELGDSALYLCAGSLVSRNQGGEQYFGPGTRLTVT.

A remark on this clonotype: This is likely a read error, given that the CDR3 carries no conserved phenylalanine or tryptophan at its end. This chain links TRBV12-3 or TRBV12-4 with TRBJ1-1; D is unresolved. Trimming stripped 5 bases from V and 5 bases from J, with 9 bases between. The CDR3 runs 12 residues. The CDR3 loop reads CASSPLWTEAFY. CDR3 DNA sequence: TGTGCCAGCAGTCCCCTCTGGACTGAAGCTTTCTAC.

Remarks on this clonotype: The junction differs from germline at one of its ends, possibly a read error. The chain employs TRBV6-4 and TRBJ2-2, with 10 bases identical to TRBD1. This CDR3 spans 13 amino acids. CDR1 MRHNA and CDR2 SNTAGT come from the germline V gene. The CDR3 nucleotides are TGTGCAAGCAGTGCGGAAGGGACAGGGGAGCTGCTTTTT. It translates to CASSAEGTGELLF.

Turning to this clonotype: The CDR3 end shows no conserved phenylalanine or tryptophan, and so a read error is likely. J is TRBJ2-7 and V is TRBV7-8; unclear D gene. The CDR3 has 11 amino acids. Looked up from germline, CDR1 is SGHVS and CDR2 is FQNEAQ. Here the CDR3 reads CTSSLSYDQYL. In nucleotides, the CDR3 is TGTACCAGCAGCTTATCCTACGATCAGTACCTC.

Comment on this clonotype: The conserved phenylalanine or tryptophan normally closing the CDR3 is absent here, so this likely arose from a read error. In nucleotides, the CDR3 is TGTGCCAGCAGCTCCTTGGACAGCCCCGATCAGCCCCAGTATTGT. Translating gives CASSSLDSPDQPQYC. This chain joins TRBV5-5 and TRBJ1-5; tentative D call: TRBD1 (6 bases). The J call may not be correct, given that the DNA end is closer to TRBJ2-3. Germline V gives CDR1 SGHKS, CDR2 YYEKEE (reference sequence). This CDR3 is built from 15 residues.